This record looks at one T cell receptor (beta chain) sequence and its context. The target antigen is unknown. Indicated time point: blood 4 weeks post-SBRT, at nephrectomy. Described treatment: 15 Gy SBRT to primary tumor, nephrectomy 4 weeks later. Serial blood draws occurred at baseline and 2 and 4 weeks post-SBRT. This entry belongs to a study of radiation and T cells in renal cell carcinoma. Points from the study as a whole: Baseline intratumoral clonotype presence is unknown without pretreatment biopsies.

This table comes from immunoSEQ multiplex PCR, and its TCRdb copy is limited to in-frame clones, with some not included. The data show around 170,000 clones, around 90% seen once. The CDR3 sequence is 14 residues long. The germline V and J ends were trimmed by 0 bases and 2 bases, with 10 bases remaining between them. In germline, CDR1 is SQVTM, CDR2 ANQGSEA. The chain carries TRBV29-1 and TRBJ2-5; D uncertain. This specimen consisted of blood, obtained from a patient whose treatment included radiotherapy and nephrectomy. The source of this sequence is a woman in her 50s with renal cell carcinoma. The CDR3 spells CSVEDRSEQETQYF. The CDR3 nucleotides read TGCAGCGTTGAAGATAGGTCAGAGCAAGAGACCCAGTACTTC.